The T cell receptor (beta chain) under discussion was sequenced for a study of beta chain features in type 1 diabetes. Expressed TCRB transcripts got sequenced, as all isolated RNA was reverse transcribed. Measured with immunoSEQ multiplex PCR; TCRdb has only the in-frame clones, and not every one. Seen here are around 500,000 clones, more than 9.5% observed once, and the top ten hold 0.045% to 0.06%. CDR1 MDHEN and CDR2 SYDVKM come from the germline V gene. After removal of 7 bases from V and 3 bases from J, the junction contained 10 bases not matched to a gene. The CDR3 runs 16 residues. The sequence was collected from a woman between 18 and 29 years old in good health. The V and J genes are TRBV28 and TRBJ2-1, with 9 nucleotides matching TRBD1. Sequenced sample: naive CD4+ T cells from blood. CDR3 sequence reads: CASTTPGTGSYNEQFF. The CDR3 DNA follows: TGTGCCAGCACCACACCCGGGACAGGGAGCTACAATGAGCAGTTCTTC. Full variable domain (missing parts from reference TRBV28 and TRBJ2-1): DVKVTQSSRYLVKRTGEKVFLECVQDMDHENMFWYRQDPGLGLRLIYFSYDVKMKEKGDIPEGYSVSREKKERFSLILESASTNQTSMYLCASTTPGTGSYNEQFFGPGTRLTVL.